The 26 T cell receptor beta chains below all came from one sample that was sequenced in a study of blood T cell repertoires in COVID-19. Sequencing was performed with immunoSEQ multiplex PCR; in TCRdb, only in-frame clones are kept and a portion is missing. The data contain 130,000 to 150,000 clones, around 82% of them singletons. The sample comprised peripheral blood. The receptors here all came from a human donor with acute or convalescent COVID-19. The donor label of this sample is uncertain.

V gene TRBV19 combines with J gene TRBJ2-2; a possible D gene is TRBD2 (6 bases). Trimming took off 8 bases at V and 5 bases at J, with 15 bases between the two ends. The CDR3 is 14 residues long. The germline V gene has CDR1 LNHDA and CDR2 SQIVND (reference sequence). As DNA, the CDR3 is TGTGCCAGTCGGGAGACACGGACGACCGGGGAGCTGTTTTTT. The encoded protein is CASRETRTTGELFF.

The table lists this clone with a count of one. V usage is TRBV19 and J usage is TRBJ1-1; D is unresolved. CDR1 and CDR2 (germline): LNHDA, SQIVND (reference sequence). V lost 5 bases, J lost 1 base, and 11 bases lay in between. This CDR3 has 14 residues. The CDR3: CASSFRDTNTEAFF. The CDR3 region has the DNA TGTGCCAGTAGTTTCCGGGATACGAACACTGAAGCTTTCTTT.

The rearrangement joins TRBV28 to TRBJ2-2; 10 nucleotides align to TRBD1. The junction had 1 base not matched to a gene; V was cut back by 5 bases and J by 1 base. Germline CDR1 and CDR2: MDHEN and SYDVKM. The CDR3 extends over 15 amino acids. Here the CDR3 reads CASSGQGGNTGELFF. The CDR3 bases are TGTGCCAGCAGTGGACAGGGGGGGAACACCGGGGAGCTGTTTTTT.

J is TRBJ1-2 and V is TRBV7-3, with TRBD1 identical over 8 bases. Trimming removed 5 bases from V and 4 bases from J; junction bases left unmatched: 3. CDR3 length: 13 residues. Germline CDR1 SGHTA, CDR2 FQGTGA. The CDR3 spells CASSDGQGYGYTF. CDR3 in DNA: TGTGCCAGCAGCGATGGACAGGGCTATGGCTACACCTTC.

The chain has TRBV5-1 and TRBJ2-5; perhaps TRBD1 as D (6 bases). V was cut by 4 bases and J by 5 bases, with 15 bases left in between. Germline V gene lookup returns CDR1 SGHRS and CDR2 YFSETQ. The CDR3 is made up of 14 amino acids. The CDR3, as DNA: TGCGCCAGCAGCCACAGGGAGAAGTTGGAGACCCAGTACTTC. Its translation is CASSHREKLETQYF. Full variable domain (outside the CDR3, taken from reference TRBV5-1 and TRBJ2-5): KAGVTQTPRYLIKTRGQQVTLSCSPISGHRSVSWYQQTPGQGLQFLFEYFSETQRNKGNFPGRFSGRQFSNSRSEMNVSTLELGDSALYLCASSHREKLETQYFGPGTRLLVL.

The chain recombines TRBV10-1 with TRBJ2-1; 8 bases are a match to TRBD2. The V gene's germline CDR1 is WNHNN and CDR2 SYGVQD (reference sequence). The CDR3 spans 16 residues. After removal of 5 bases from V and 8 bases from J, the junction contained 14 bases not matched to a gene. The DNA of the CDR3 is TGCGCCAGCAGTCGAATTACGGGGGGGAGAAGCGATGAGCAGTTCTTC. Translation: CASSRITGGRSDEQFF.

V usage is TRBV11-3 and J usage is TRBJ2-7; the match to TRBD1 covers 8 bases. Germline assignment: CDR1 SGHNT and CDR2 YENEEA. V was pared by 5 bases and J by 5 bases, with 11 bases of the junction left unmatched. The CDR3 sequence is 15 residues long. The CDR3 region is CASSQTGQGSHEQYF. The DNA of the CDR3 is TGTGCCAGCAGCCAAACCGGACAGGGATCCCACGAGCAGTACTTC. Complete variable domain (other parts from reference TRBV11-3 and TRBJ2-7): EAGVVQSPRYKIIEKKQPVAFWCNPISGHNTLYWYLQNLGQGPELLIRYENEEAVDDSQLPKDRFSAERLKGVDSTLKIQPAELGDSAVYLCASSQTGQGSHEQYFGPGTRLTVT.

This chain joins TRBV27 and TRBJ1-4; possibly TRBD1 for D (5 bases). CDR3 length: 15 residues. V was pared by 7 bases and J by 6 bases, with 18 bases between. CDR1 is MNHEY and CDR2 is SMNVEV in the germline V gene (reference sequence). The CDR3, as DNA: TGTGCCAGCACCCGTTCTGGGGGGGTGGATGAAAAACTGTTTTTT. Translating gives CASTRSGGVDEKLFF.

The rearrangement joins TRBV19 to TRBJ1-5; 10 bases match TRBD1. This CDR3 has 16 residues. CDR1 is LNHDA, CDR2 SQIVND, per germline (reference sequence). Trimming removed 1 base from V and 1 base from J; junction bases left unmatched: 1. The CDR3 sequence: CASSIGTGGSNQPQHF. In DNA form, the CDR3 reads TGTGCCAGTAGTATAGGGACAGGGGGAAGCAATCAGCCCCAGCATTTT.

CDR3 protein: CAWSRSPYGSPLHF. The CDR3 DNA reads as TGTGCCTGGAGTAGGAGCCCATACGGTTCACCCCTCCACTTT. This chain connects TRBV30 to TRBJ1-6; D remains ambiguous. This CDR3 region has 14 residues. Germline CDR1 and CDR2: GTSNPN and SVGIG (reference sequence). V lost 2 bases, J lost 9 bases, and 14 bases lay in between.

The gene calls are TRBV19 and TRBJ2-5; 10 bases line up with TRBD2. Germline V gene lookup returns CDR1 LNHDA and CDR2 SQIVND (reference sequence). The CDR3 totals 16 residues. Losses at the gene ends were 1 base for V and 2 bases for J; bases not matched to a gene: 4. The CDR3 is CASSIAPGLAQETQYF. In DNA form, the CDR3 reads TGTGCCAGTAGTATAGCCCCGGGACTAGCGCAAGAGACCCAGTACTTC.

The CDR3 reads CASSSWDRGRETQYF. In DNA form, the CDR3 reads TGTGCCAGCAGCTCCTGGGACAGGGGTAGGGAGACCCAGTACTTC. V gene TRBV5-4 combines with J gene TRBJ2-5; 10 bases align to TRBD1. The CDR3 has 15 residues. CDR1 is SGHNT and CDR2 is YYREEE in the germline V gene (reference sequence). V gave up 3 bases and J gave up 5 bases; unmatched junction bases: 7.

The chain joins TRBV11-2 to TRBJ1-2, with 7 bases identical to TRBD1. V was pared by 3 bases and J by 7 bases, with 2 bases of the junction left unmatched. From germline, CDR1 is SGHAT and CDR2 FQNNGV. The CDR3 loop spans 12 amino acids. CDR3 sequence (DNA): TGTGCCAGCAGCTTCGAGGGGGCTGGCTACACCTTC. Translation gives CASSFEGAGYTF.

The chain links TRBV5-1 to TRBJ2-1, with 7 bases that match TRBD2. The germline V gene encodes CDR1 SGHRS and CDR2 YFSETQ. CDR3 length: 15 residues. V lost 4 bases, J lost 8 bases, and 12 bases stayed unmatched. The CDR3 nucleotides read TGCGCCAGCAGCCCCATGGGGGGGGATATTTATGAGCAGTTCTTC. Its protein is CASSPMGGDIYEQFF.

This clone was observed once. CDR3 residues: CASSVGQLSGYGYTF. The CDR3 DNA reads TGTGCCAGCAGCGTAGGGCAGCTAAGCGGCTATGGCTACACCTTC. The V call is TRBV9, the J call TRBJ1-2; D remains unclear. This CDR3 is 15 amino acids long. Between the trimmed V and J ends, which lost 0 bases and 4 bases, there was a span of 13 bases. CDR1 is SGDLS and CDR2 is YYNGEE in the germline V gene.

The chain uses TRBV9 and TRBJ2-1, with TRBD1 as a possible D gene (5 bases). Trimming removed 0 bases from V and 6 bases from J, with 10 bases in between. The CDR3 is 14 amino acids. CDR1 is SGDLS, CDR2 YYNGEE, per germline. This CDR3 reads CASSVEPQGNEQFF. The CDR3 DNA sequence: TGTGCCAGCAGCGTAGAGCCCCAGGGCAATGAGCAGTTCTTC.

The V call is TRBV7-6, the J call TRBJ1-4, with 7 positions matching TRBD1. CDR3 length: 16 residues. Germline V lookup: CDR1 SGHVS, CDR2 FNYEAQ. Trimming took 4 bases from V and 0 from J; bases not matched to a gene: 5. CDR3 amino acids: CASSSGQKATNEKLFF. CDR3 bases: TGTGCCAGCAGCTCGGGACAGAAAGCAACTAATGAAAAACTGTTTTTT.

This chain links TRBV2 with TRBJ1-1; no clear D. The CDR3 is 14 residues long. The V end lost 2 bases, the J end lost 7 bases, and 14 bases lay between the germline ends. The germline CDR1 and CDR2 sequences are SNHLY and FYNNEI. CDR3: CASSEMVQSGEAFF. The CDR3 bases are TGTGCCAGCAGTGAAATGGTTCAGAGCGGTGAAGCTTTCTTT.

The rearrangement joins TRBV5-1 to TRBJ2-7; 7 nucleotides align to TRBD1. Germline CDR1 is SGHRS and CDR2 is YFSETQ. The CDR3 is made up of 15 amino acids. Losses at the gene ends were 0 bases for V and 2 bases for J; bases not matched to a gene: 5. The CDR3 bases are TGCGCCAGCAGCTTGGTACAGGGGAGCGCCTACGAGCAGTACTTC. This encodes CASSLVQGSAYEQYF.

The gene calls are TRBV10-3 and TRBJ2-3, with 8 bases matching TRBD2. J was trimmed by 4 bases and V by 2 bases; bases with no gene match: 2. Germline loops: CDR1 ENHRY, CDR2 SYGVKD. The CDR3 loop spans 14 amino acids. The CDR3 nucleotides read TGTGCCATCAGTGAGGGACTAGCAGCAGATACGCAGTATTTT. It is translated as CAISEGLAADTQYF.

This chain uses TRBV7-6 with TRBJ1-5; 8 bases are a match to TRBD1. V lost 1 base to trimming and J lost 0 bases; unmatched junction nucleotides: 11. Germline CDR1 reads SGHVS; CDR2 reads FNYEAQ. This CDR3 has 19 amino acids. As DNA, the CDR3 is TGTGCCAGCAGCTTAGAGGCAGGGGGCTTAATTTATAGCAATCAGCCCCAGCATTTT. Encoded protein: CASSLEAGGLIYSNQPQHF.

The V and J genes are TRBV7-2 and TRBJ2-7; tentative D call: TRBD1 (6 bases). Germline V lookup: CDR1 SGHTA, CDR2 FQGNSA. The CDR3 is 13 residues long. The V end was cut by 5 bases, the J end by 4 bases, with 12 bases between. Here the CDR3 reads CASSPPTGYEQYF. DNA for the CDR3: TGTGCCAGCAGCCCCCCGACAGGTTACGAGCAGTACTTC.

This rearrangement joins TRBV2 to TRBJ1-2, with D possibly being TRBD1 (5 bases). CDR1 and CDR2 (germline): SNHLY, FYNNEI. The CDR3 spans 14 residues. Trimming took off 2 bases at V and 3 bases at J, with 10 bases between the two ends. CDR3 nucleotides: TGTGCCAGCAGTGAACTCAGGGCACACTATGGCTACACCTTC. Translated, it gives CASSELRAHYGYTF.

The chain couples TRBV30 to TRBJ1-4, with a tentative D call TRBD1 (6 bases). Germline V gene data show CDR1 as GTSNPN and CDR2 as SVGIG (reference sequence). CDR3 length equals 16 residues. Trimming took off 0 bases at V and 5 bases at J, with 16 bases between the two ends. The CDR3 sequence: CAWSVGSDRLNEKLFF. The CDR3 DNA is TGTGCCTGGAGTGTAGGTTCGGACAGACTCAATGAAAAACTGTTTTTT.

This sequence joins TRBV19 and TRBJ2-5; D remains ambiguous. The CDR3 has 15 residues. CDR1 and CDR2 (germline): LNHDA, SQIVND (reference sequence). Trimming removed 6 bases from V and 4 bases from J, with 18 bases in between. DNA of the CDR3: TGTGCCAGTAGGATGACTGGTTCGTCGGGAGAGACCCAGTACTTC. Amino acids: CASRMTGSSGETQYF.

The chain combines TRBV2 with TRBJ1-2; tentative D call: TRBD1 (6 bases). Germline lookup yields CDR1 SNHLY and CDR2 FYNNEI. V shed 7 bases and J shed 1 base, with 19 bases lying between them. The CDR3 contains 16 residues. The CDR3 sequence is CASTPTPRGGNYGYTF. The CDR3 coding sequence is TGTGCCAGCACCCCAACTCCAAGGGGGGGTAACTATGGCTACACCTTC. Full variable domain (outside the CDR3, taken from reference TRBV2 and TRBJ1-2): EPEVTQTPSHQVTQMGQEVILRCVPISNHLYFYWYRQILGQKVEFLVSFYNNEISEKSEIFDDQFSVERPDGSNFTLKIRSTKLEDSAMYFCASTPTPRGGNYGYTFGSGTRLTVV.